The rows below give T cell receptor beta chains drawn from one sample of a study of shared clonotypes between healthy human individuals. Assay: immunoSEQ multiplex PCR; the TCRdb copy retains only in-frame clones and omits some. The repertoire holds about 2.1 million clones, with 80% to 95% as singletons. Material: naive CD8+ T cells from PBMCs. The receptors were gathered from a man aged 18-30 years in good health. Some clones in this sample may be carry-over from other donors' samples. CDR3s include the opening cysteine and the closing phenylalanine or tryptophan. The D gene is left open where the match is weak.

v_gene	d_gene	j_gene	CDR3nt	CDR3aa
TRBV15	.	TRBJ2-7	TGTGCCACCAGCAGCACCTGGACTACCCTGCCCTACGAGCAGTACTTC	CATSSTWTTLPYEQYF
TRBV9	TRBD1	TRBJ2-5	TGTGCCAGCAGCGTGACAGGGGGGGAGAGAGAGACCCAGTACTTC	CASSVTGGERETQYF
TRBV5-7	.	TRBJ1-1	TGTGCCAGCAGCCCGAATAAGGGGACTGAAGCTTTCTTT	CASSPNKGTEAFF
TRBV7-9	.	TRBJ2-1	TGTGCCAGCAGCTTAGAGTCTAGGGGGAACAATGAGCAGTTCTTC	CASSLESRGNNEQFF
TRBV5-6	.	TRBJ1-1	TGTGCCAGCAGCTTAATGGGGAACACTGAAGCTTTCTTT	CASSLMGNTEAFF
TRBV27	.	TRBJ1-1	TGTGCCAGCACCGCTACTCTGCCGTTTCTCACTGAAGCTTTCTTT	CASTATLPFLTEAFF
TRBV7-9	TRBD2	TRBJ2-7	TGTGCCAGCAGCTTAGTGAATAGCGGGAGTTACGAGCAGTACTTC	CASSLVNSGSYEQYF
TRBV10-3	.	TRBJ2-7	TGTGCCACCCGGTCGGCGAGCTCCTACGAGCAGTACTTC	CATRSASSYEQYF
TRBV27	.	TRBJ2-4	TGTGCCAGCAGCCAAAGTCGGGGGGCTGGGCAAACCATTCAGTACTTC	CASSQSRGAGQTIQYF
TRBV7-8	TRBD1	TRBJ1-2	TGTGCCAGCAGCTCTTACTACACCGGACAGGGTGCCGGGGGCTACACCTTC	CASSSYYTGQGAGGYTF
TRBV10-3	.	TRBJ2-3	TGTGCCATCAGTCTGTCCGGCCAACCAGGGACAGATACGCAGTATTTT	CAISLSGQPGTDTQYF
TRBV6-6	.	TRBJ1-2	TGTGCCAGCAGTTACTCGGAGGGCCACTATGGCTACACCTTC	CASSYSEGHYGYTF
TRBV28	.	TRBJ1-4	TGTGCCAGCAGTTTACGAGCCAATCCTTATGAAAAACTGTTTTTT	CASSLRANPYEKLFF
TRBV7-3	TRBD1	TRBJ2-1	TGTGCCAGCAGCTCGACGCCGGGACAGTACAATGAGCAGTTCTTC	CASSSTPGQYNEQFF